The entry below describes one T cell receptor beta chain. Its specificity is unknown. Trimming shortened V by 0 bases and J by 0 bases, and 12 bases separated the two germline ends. Germline values: CDR1 LNHNV, CDR2 YYDKDF (reference sequence). The CDR3 spans 17 residues. Profiled with immunoSEQ multiplex PCR; TCRdb holds only in-frame clones, not every one. The table lists more than 300,000 clones, 86% of them singletons. This entry is derived from a study of Ad26.COV2.S vaccination and SARS-CoV-2 variants. Background on the study: Among those in the COV1001 Ad26.COV2.S trial arm was the donor.

Regarding treatment: 19 received Ad26.COV2.S at low or high dose, single or two shots; 5 received placebo; per-sample allocation not given. Day 63 after the first vaccine or placebo injection was the time point for sampling. Ad26 vector vaccine expressed Wuhan-strain SARS-CoV-2 spike. Whole-study results and caveats: Substantial response breadth was reportedly seen for spike-specific CD8+ and CD4+ T cells after vaccination.

Sequenced material: peripheral blood, taken in a trial of Ad26.COV2.S vaccine versus placebo. This receptor was obtained from a person between 18 and 60 years old who received the Ad26.COV2.S COVID-19 vaccine or a placebo. The chain uses TRBV15 and TRBJ1-3; D uncertain. CDR3 DNA: TGTGCCACCAGCAGAGAGGTGACGGTGAGCTCTGGAAACACCATATATTTT. Translation: CATSREVTVSSGNTIYF. Full variable domain (outside the CDR3, taken from reference TRBV15 and TRBJ1-3): DAMVIQNPRYQVTQFGKPVTLSCSQTLNHNVMYWYQQKSSQAPKLLFHYYDKDFNNEADTPDNFQSRRPNTSFCFLDIRSPGLGDTAMYLCATSREVTVSSGNTIYFGEGSWLTVV.